The 32 T cell receptor beta chains presented below share a single source sample, sequenced in a study of cytomegalovirus exposure and HLA in healthy donors. PCR primers comprised 60 Vbeta and 13 Jbeta primers. Using immunoSEQ multiplex PCR, the repertoire was profiled, and TCRdb retains in-frame clones only, with some absent. The sample consists of a few hundred thousand clones, 75% to 85% of them appearing once. The material sequenced was PBMCs. The receptors originated from a girl aged 2-10 years in good health and CMV-seronegative.

This clone was seen just once. The chain recombines TRBV7-9 with TRBJ1-6, with D tentatively TRBD1 (5 bases). V gave up 5 bases and J gave up 8 bases, with 16 bases separating them. CDR1 is SEHNR, CDR2 FQNEAQ, per germline (reference sequence). This CDR3 comprises 15 residues. DNA for the CDR3: TGTGCCAGCAGCCCCGGGGGGGGAGCTCATTCACCCCTCCACTTT. This translates into CASSPGGGAHSPLHF.

The chain links TRBV5-1 to TRBJ2-5, with 8 bases that match TRBD2. The J call may be faulty, since TRBJ2-7 better matches the DNA end. This CDR3 spans 16 amino acids. Per the germline V gene, CDR1 is SGHRS and CDR2 is YFSETQ. The CDR3 loop reads CASSSFLAGPSYEQYF. The CDR3 DNA follows: TGCGCCAGCAGCTCCTTCCTAGCGGGCCCCTCCTACGAGCAGTACTTC.

This clone was seen only once. The chain employs TRBV27 and TRBJ2-2; perhaps TRBD2 as D (5 bases). The germline V gene encodes CDR1 MNHEY and CDR2 SMNVEV (reference sequence). V dropped 6 bases and J dropped 6 bases, with 17 bases sitting between them. The CDR3 contains 15 residues. CDR3 residues: CASRPPTSRAGELFF. The CDR3 nucleotides are TGTGCCAGCAGACCTCCAACTAGTAGGGCCGGGGAGCTGTTTTTT.

V usage is TRBV5-1 and J usage is TRBJ1-6; a possible D gene is TRBD1 (6 bases). Trimming left V 4 bases short and J 6 bases short, with 11 bases between. From germline, CDR1 is SGHRS and CDR2 YFSETQ. The CDR3 covers 14 residues. CDR3 loop: CASSQDSSNSPLHF. The CDR3 coding sequence is TGCGCCAGCAGCCAGGACAGTAGTAATTCACCCCTCCACTTT.

This clone was recorded a few times. The chain links TRBV5-4 to TRBJ2-1; D is unresolved. Germline V CDR1 and CDR2: SGHNT, YYREEE (reference sequence). The CDR3 has 13 amino acids. V shed 6 bases and J shed 6 bases, with 13 bases lying between them. The CDR3 sequence is CASTDSRVNEQFF. DNA for the CDR3: TGTGCCAGCACAGACTCACGGGTCAATGAGCAGTTCTTC. The variable domain in full, completed from reference TRBV5-4 and TRBJ2-1, reads ETGVTQSPTHLIKTRGQQVTLRCSSQSGHNTVSWYQQALGQGPQFIFQYYREEENGRGNFPPRFSGLQFPNYSSELNVNALELDDSALYLCASTDSRVNEQFFGPGTRLTVL.

This clone was found a few times. The chain joins TRBV12-5 to TRBJ1-1; D uncertain. Per germline, CDR1 LGHNT and CDR2 FRNRAP. The CDR3 sequence is 14 residues long. V was trimmed by 7 bases and J by 4 bases, leaving 16 bases between them. CDR3 residues: CASVAGRGSTEAFF. DNA for the CDR3: TGTGCTAGTGTCGCCGGGCGGGGTAGCACTGAAGCTTTCTTT.

This clone was counted between two and nine times. The chain combines TRBV5-1 with TRBJ1-2, with D tentatively TRBD1 (5 bases). The ends were cut back, 2 bases at V and 8 bases at J, with 16 bases in the middle. CDR3 length: 14 amino acids. Germline CDR1 SGHRS, CDR2 YFSETQ. The CDR3 region is CASSLASGGRGYTF. The CDR3 bases are TGCGCCAGCAGCTTAGCGTCCGGGGGGAGAGGCTACACCTTC.

This chain joins TRBV23-1 and TRBJ1-5; D gene unclear. TRBV23-1 is marked as an open reading frame, function uncertain. V was trimmed by 4 bases and J by 5 bases, leaving 3 bases between them. The CDR3 is 11 amino acids. For the CDR3, the DNA is TGCGCCAGCAGTCCCTATCAGCCCCAGCATTTT. Translation: CASSPYQPQHF.

This clone was counted a few times. The chain has TRBV30 and TRBJ2-7; D possibly corresponds to TRBD1 (6 bases). Trimming shortened V by 0 bases and J by 5 bases, and 14 bases separated the two germline ends. Per germline, CDR1 GTSNPN and CDR2 SVGIG (reference sequence). This CDR3 comprises 14 residues. CDR3 region: CAWSVQGIFNEQYF. CDR3 in DNA: TGTGCCTGGAGTGTACAGGGAATCTTCAACGAGCAGTACTTC.

The chain joins TRBV5-4 to TRBJ2-5; TRBD2 aligns across 11 bases. The end of the DNA is better explained by TRBJ2-7, so the J call may be wrong. The length of the CDR3 is 16 residues. The germline gives CDR1 SGHNT, CDR2 YYREEE (reference sequence). The CDR3 DNA reads as TGTGCCAGCAGCTTGCCGGTAGCGGGGGGGCTCTACGAGCAGTACTTC. This translates into CASSLPVAGGLYEQYF.

This chain connects TRBV11-1 to TRBJ2-1; 9 positions match TRBD2. V lost 4 bases to trimming and J lost 4 bases; unmatched junction nucleotides: 11. CDR3 length equals 17 residues. CDR1 and CDR2 from the germline V gene are SGHAT and FQDESV (reference sequence). Written as DNA, the CDR3 is TGTGCCAGCAGCTCCCCCATAGCGGGAGATATATACAATGAGCAGTTCTTC. It encodes CASSSPIAGDIYNEQFF. Supplemented by reference TRBV11-1 and TRBJ2-1, the full variable domain reads EAEVAQSPRYKITEKSQAVAFWCDPISGHATLYWYRQILGQGPELLVQFQDESVVDDSQLPKDRFSAERLKGVDSTLKIQPAELGDSAMYLCASSSPIAGDIYNEQFFGPGTRLTVL.

This rearrangement joins TRBV7-6 to TRBJ2-5; 7 bases agree with TRBD1. Germline V gene data show CDR1 as SGHVS and CDR2 as FNYEAQ. J gave up 5 bases and V 5 bases, and 11 bases lay outside the gene matches. This CDR3 is 15 amino acids long. Here the CDR3 reads CASSPSTGSYETQYF. Written as DNA, the CDR3 is TGTGCCAGCAGCCCCTCGACAGGGTCGTACGAGACCCAGTACTTC.

The CDR3 region has the DNA TGTGCCAGCAGCTTGGAGGGACAGGGCGGTTATAGCAATCAGCCCCAGCATTTT. It yields the protein CASSLEGQGGYSNQPQHF. V is TRBV5-6 and J is TRBJ1-5; TRBD1 aligns across 9 bases. The germline CDR1 and CDR2 sequences are SGHDT and YYEEEE. There are 18 residues in the CDR3. Trimming cost V 0 bases and J 0 bases; bases outside gene matches: 7.

The chain links TRBV29-1 to TRBJ1-5; D perhaps matches TRBD1 (5 bases). The V and J ends lost 4 bases and 5 bases respectively, with 9 bases between them. This CDR3 has 12 amino acids. Germline CDR1 and CDR2: SQVTM and ANQGSEA. CDR3 region: CSVGGGDQPQHF. The CDR3 DNA reads TGCAGCGTTGGTGGGGGGGATCAGCCCCAGCATTTT.

The chain joins TRBV6-5 to TRBJ2-3; 7 bases align to TRBD2. There are 15 residues in the CDR3. Trimming removed 5 bases from V and 0 bases from J; junction bases left unmatched: 5. Germline CDR1 reads MNHEY; CDR2 reads SVGAGI. The CDR3 loop is CASSGLAESTDTQYF. CDR3 nucleotides: TGTGCCAGCAGTGGCCTAGCGGAGAGCACAGATACGCAGTATTTT.

The chain couples TRBV28 to TRBJ2-2; maybe TRBD2 (5 bases). Trimming stripped 3 bases from V and 4 bases from J, with 15 bases between. This CDR3 region has 16 residues. Germline V CDR1 and CDR2: MDHEN, SYDVKM. CDR3 protein: CASSFIFGEGTGELFF. CDR3 in DNA: TGTGCCAGCAGTTTTATCTTTGGCGAGGGCACCGGGGAGCTGTTTTTT.

The CDR3 bases are TGCGCCAGCAGCCGACCGACTGAGAAGAACACTGAAGCTTTCTTT. Its translation: CASSRPTEKNTEAFF. V and J are TRBV4-1 and TRBJ1-1, with D uncertain. CDR1 is MGHRA and CDR2 is YSYEKL in the germline V gene. CDR3 size: 15 residues. V dropped 4 bases and J dropped 1 base, with 13 bases sitting between them.

This chain links TRBV7-6 with TRBJ1-2, with D uncertain. This CDR3 has 15 amino acids. The V gene lost 2 bases and the J gene lost 0 bases, with 10 bases spanning the gap. Germline V gene lookup returns CDR1 SGHVS and CDR2 FNYEAQ. The CDR3 is CASSLIRGANYGYTF. The CDR3 DNA reads TGTGCCAGCAGCTTAATTCGGGGAGCTAACTATGGCTACACCTTC.

The V call is TRBV27, the J call TRBJ2-3; TRBD2 aligns across 9 bases. Germline V gene sequence: CDR1 MNHEY, CDR2 SMNVEV (reference sequence). The CDR3 loop spans 17 amino acids. Trimming at V came to 1 base and at J to 1 base, leaving 6 bases not matched to a gene. The CDR3 sequence: CASSLWAGGPRTDTQYF. CDR3 DNA sequence: TGTGCCAGCAGTTTATGGGCGGGAGGGCCCCGCACAGATACGCAGTATTTT.

V usage is TRBV7-6 and J usage is TRBJ1-1; maybe TRBD1 (5 bases). The CDR3 runs 15 residues. V was shortened by 4 bases and J by 1 base, with 13 bases between the two germline ends. CDR1 is SGHVS, CDR2 FNYEAQ, per germline. The CDR3 spells CASSSGGSRNTEAFF. Here the CDR3 DNA reads TGTGCCAGCAGCTCCGGGGGTAGTCGGAACACTGAAGCTTTCTTT. Filled out from reference TRBV7-6 and TRBJ1-1, the complete variable domain reads GAGVSQSPRYKVTKRGQDVALRCDPISGHVSLYWYRQALGQGPEFLTYFNYEAQQDKSGLPNDRFSAERPEGSISTLTIQRTEQRDSAMYRCASSSGGSRNTEAFFGQGTRLTVV.

This clone occurred a few times. V is TRBV14 and J is TRBJ2-1; TRBD2 matches at 9 bases. With V trimmed by 3 bases and J by 4 bases, 4 bases remained unmatched. The CDR3 is made up of 15 amino acids. CDR1 and CDR2 (germline): SGHDN, FVKESK. The CDR3 nucleotides read TGTGCCAGCAGCCAGGGTAGCGGGGGTTACAATGAGCAGTTCTTC. Translated, it gives CASSQGSGGYNEQFF.

V gene TRBV5-1 combines with J gene TRBJ2-3; 11 positions agree with TRBD1. The CDR3 is made up of 15 amino acids. V shed 4 bases, J shed 6 bases, and the junction held 7 bases outside the gene matches. Germline-derived CDR1 and CDR2 are SGHRS and YFSETQ. Written as DNA, the CDR3 is TGCGCCAGCAGCGATGGGACAGGGGGTAGGGATACGCAGTATTTT. Encoded protein: CASSDGTGGRDTQYF.

The gene calls are TRBV28 and TRBJ2-7, with D possibly matching TRBD2 (5 bases). Per germline, CDR1 MDHEN and CDR2 SYDVKM. V was pared by 7 bases and J by 1 base, with 17 bases between. CDR3 length: 15 residues. The CDR3 sequence is CASTNGGLRSYEQYF. DNA for the CDR3: TGTGCCAGCACTAACGGAGGACTTAGATCCTACGAGCAGTACTTC.

The J gene is TRBJ2-7, the V gene TRBV29-1, with 7 bases fitting TRBD1. In germline, CDR1 is SQVTM, CDR2 ANQGSEA. The CDR3 runs to 14 residues. V was pared by 7 bases and J by 2 bases, with 11 bases of the junction left unmatched. The CDR3 region is CSAYTGTETYEQYF. CDR3 nucleotide sequence: TGCAGCGCGTACACCGGGACAGAGACCTACGAGCAGTACTTC.

The gene calls are TRBV5-1 and TRBJ1-6; D uncertain. V was cut by 0 bases and J by 4 bases, with 11 bases left in between. Germline-derived CDR1 and CDR2 are SGHRS and YFSETQ. This CDR3 has 16 residues. The CDR3 loop reads CASSLEAAQYNSPLHF. The CDR3 nucleotides read TGCGCCAGCAGCTTGGAGGCGGCTCAATATAATTCACCCCTCCACTTT.

V usage is TRBV5-1 and J usage is TRBJ2-5; maybe TRBD1 (6 bases). The DNA end lines up better with TRBJ2-7; the J call may be wrong. Germline V gene data show CDR1 as SGHRS and CDR2 as YFSETQ. There are 13 residues in the CDR3. The CDR3 loop is CASRQASSYEQYF. The CDR3 DNA reads as TGCGCCAGCCGACAGGCAAGCTCCTACGAGCAGTACTTC.

This chain uses TRBV30 with TRBJ1-5; D is uncertain. With 3 bases removed from V and 3 bases from J, the gap between germline ends came to 12 bases. This CDR3 has 14 residues. Germline-derived CDR1 and CDR2 are GTSNPN and SVGIG (reference sequence). This CDR3 is CAWSLDGNNQPQHF. The CDR3 nucleotides read TGTGCCTGGAGCCTCGACGGGAACAATCAGCCCCAGCATTTT. Filled out from reference TRBV30 and TRBJ1-5, the complete variable domain reads SQTIHQWPATLVQPVGSPLSLECTVEGTSNPNLYWYRQAAGRGLQLLFYSVGIGQISSEVPQNLSASRPQDRQFILSSKKLLLSDSGFYLCAWSLDGNNQPQHFGDGTRLSIL.

This clone was recorded once. The rearrangement uses TRBV7-3 and TRBJ2-3; the match to TRBD2 covers 10 bases. CDR1 is SGHTA, CDR2 FQGTGA, per germline. CDR3 length: 17 amino acids. V gave up 1 base and J gave up 4 bases; unmatched junction bases: 8. In DNA, the CDR3 is TGTGCCAGCAGCTTAAATTTAGCTAGCGGGAGACCAGATACGCAGTATTTT. It yields the protein CASSLNLASGRPDTQYF.

This chain links TRBV28 with TRBJ2-7; D is ambiguous. The CDR3 runs to 15 residues. V was cut by 7 bases and J by 4 bases, with 20 bases left in between. The germline gives CDR1 MDHEN, CDR2 SYDVKM. The CDR3 sequence is CASTQRLAYLYEQYF. CDR3 nucleotide sequence: TGTGCCAGCACCCAAAGACTCGCGTACCTTTACGAGCAGTACTTC.

The gene calls are TRBV5-4 and TRBJ2-7, with D possibly being TRBD2 (6 bases). The V end was cut by 4 bases, the J end by 0 bases, with 14 bases between. CDR3 length equals 15 residues. Germline V lookup: CDR1 SGHNT, CDR2 YYREEE (reference sequence). This CDR3 reads CASSRPGTPSYEQYF. CDR3 in DNA: TGTGCCAGCAGCCGTCCCGGGACTCCCTCCTACGAGCAGTACTTC.

This clone was found once. This rearrangement joins TRBV6-5 to TRBJ1-2, with D unclear. The V gene's germline CDR1 is MNHEY and CDR2 SVGAGI. The germline V and J ends were trimmed by 0 bases and 2 bases, with 13 bases remaining between them. The CDR3 loop spans 16 amino acids. In nucleotides, the CDR3 is TGTGCCAGCAGTTACTCGGTGGTCGAGGCAAACTATGGCTACACCTTC. Its translation is CASSYSVVEANYGYTF.

The rearrangement links TRBV6-5 to TRBJ1-2; 7 bases map to TRBD1. Germline V CDR1 and CDR2: MNHEY, SVGAGI. The V and J ends lost 6 bases and 6 bases, in that order; junction bases with no gene match: 10. This CDR3 spans 14 amino acids. CDR3 protein: CASSRQGGMDGYTF. Written as DNA, the CDR3 is TGTGCCAGCAGCCGACAGGGAGGAATGGATGGCTACACCTTC.